A single T cell receptor (beta chain) is shown here with its context. Its matching antigen is unknown. Germline CDR1 is MNHEY and CDR2 is SVGAGI. V was clipped by 5 bases and J by 6 bases; unmatched bases: 2. This CDR3 comprises 12 residues. The data are from a study of beta chain features in type 1 diabetes. Study results and caveats: Type 1 diabetes patients showed a moderate but significant shortening of TCRB CDR3s in all four CD4+ subsets.

Of the isolated RNA, all was reverse transcribed, and so the sequenced material was expressed TCRB transcripts. Assay: immunoSEQ multiplex PCR; the TCRdb copy retains only in-frame clones and omits some. Of fewer than 400,000 clones listed, less than 10% were seen once; the top ten hold 0.44%. Sequencing was carried out using central memory CD4+ T cells from blood. The chain links TRBV6-5 to TRBJ2-5, with 8 nucleotides matching TRBD1. This TCR was recovered from a woman aged 18-30 years in good health. CDR3 in amino acids: CASSHRGKTQYF. The CDR3 DNA follows: TGTGCCAGCAGTCACAGGGGGAAGACCCAGTACTTC.